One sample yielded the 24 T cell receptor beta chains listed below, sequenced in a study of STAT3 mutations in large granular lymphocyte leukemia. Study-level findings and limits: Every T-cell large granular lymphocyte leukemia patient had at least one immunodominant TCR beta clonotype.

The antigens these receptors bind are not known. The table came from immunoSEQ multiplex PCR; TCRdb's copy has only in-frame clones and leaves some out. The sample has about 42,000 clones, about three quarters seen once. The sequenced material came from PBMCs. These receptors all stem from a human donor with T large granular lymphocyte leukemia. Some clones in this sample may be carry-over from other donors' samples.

CDR3 in DNA: TGTGCCAGCAGAGCCGGGACCGGGGTTAGCGGCTACACCTTC. It yields the protein CASRAGTGVSGYTF. The chain combines TRBV6-5 with TRBJ1-2; maybe TRBD1 (5 bases). V was clipped by 6 bases and J by 8 bases, with 19 bases between them. The CDR3 runs to 14 residues. Germline values: CDR1 MNHEY, CDR2 SVGAGI.

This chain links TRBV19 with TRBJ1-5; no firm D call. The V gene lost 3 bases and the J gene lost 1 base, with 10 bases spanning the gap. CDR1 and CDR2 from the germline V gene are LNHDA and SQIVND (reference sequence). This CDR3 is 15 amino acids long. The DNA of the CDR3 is TGTGCCAGTAGTATCGGGCACAGCAGCAATCAGCCCCAGCATTTT. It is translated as CASSIGHSSNQPQHF.

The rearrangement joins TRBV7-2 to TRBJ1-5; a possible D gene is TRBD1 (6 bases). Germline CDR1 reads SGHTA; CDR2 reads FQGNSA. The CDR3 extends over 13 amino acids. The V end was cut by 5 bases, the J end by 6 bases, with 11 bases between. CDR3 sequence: CASSTQGFQPQHF. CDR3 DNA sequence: TGTGCCAGCAGCACACAGGGATTTCAGCCCCAGCATTTT.

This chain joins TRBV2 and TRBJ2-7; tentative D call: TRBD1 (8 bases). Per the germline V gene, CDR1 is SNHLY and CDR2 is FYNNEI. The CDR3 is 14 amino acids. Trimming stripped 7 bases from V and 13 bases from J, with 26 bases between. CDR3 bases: TGTGCCAGCACGCGGCAACAGGGGGGAGGGAGCGTCTACTTC. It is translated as CASTRQQGGGSVYF.

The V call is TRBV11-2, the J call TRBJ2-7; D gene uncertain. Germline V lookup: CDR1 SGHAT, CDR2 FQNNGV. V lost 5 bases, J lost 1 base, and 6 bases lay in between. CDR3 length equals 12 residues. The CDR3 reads CASSPRSYEQYF. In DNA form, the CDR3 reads TGTGCCAGCAGCCCCCGTTCCTACGAGCAGTACTTC.

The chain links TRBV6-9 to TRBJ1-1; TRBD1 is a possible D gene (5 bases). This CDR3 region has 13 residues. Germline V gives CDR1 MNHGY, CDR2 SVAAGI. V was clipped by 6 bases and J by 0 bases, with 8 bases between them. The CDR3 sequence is CASSPTVNTEAFF. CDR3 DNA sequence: TGTGCCAGCAGCCCGACAGTGAACACTGAAGCTTTCTTT.

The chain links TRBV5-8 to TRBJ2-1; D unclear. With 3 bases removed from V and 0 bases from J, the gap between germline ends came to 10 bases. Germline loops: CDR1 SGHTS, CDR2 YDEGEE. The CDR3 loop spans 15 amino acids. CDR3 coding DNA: TGTGCCAGCAGCTCCGGCGATAGCTCCTACAATGAGCAGTTCTTC. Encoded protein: CASSSGDSSYNEQFF.

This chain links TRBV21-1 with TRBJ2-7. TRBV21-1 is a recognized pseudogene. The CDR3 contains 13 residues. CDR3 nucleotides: TGTGCCCCCAGAGGGGGGAGCTCCTACGAGCAGTACGTC. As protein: CAPRGGSSYEQYV.

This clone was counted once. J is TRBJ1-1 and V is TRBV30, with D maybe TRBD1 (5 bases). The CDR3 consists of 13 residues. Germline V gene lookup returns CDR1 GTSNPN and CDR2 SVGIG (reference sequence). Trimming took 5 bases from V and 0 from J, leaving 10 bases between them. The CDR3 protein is CAWYSRVNTEAFF. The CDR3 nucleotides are TGTGCCTGGTATTCCAGGGTGAACACTGAAGCTTTCTTT. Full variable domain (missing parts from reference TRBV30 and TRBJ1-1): SQTIHQWPATLVQPVGSPLSLECTVEGTSNPNLYWYRQAAGRGLQLLFYSVGIGQISSEVPQNLSASRPQDRQFILSSKKLLLSDSGFYLCAWYSRVNTEAFFGQGTRLTVV.

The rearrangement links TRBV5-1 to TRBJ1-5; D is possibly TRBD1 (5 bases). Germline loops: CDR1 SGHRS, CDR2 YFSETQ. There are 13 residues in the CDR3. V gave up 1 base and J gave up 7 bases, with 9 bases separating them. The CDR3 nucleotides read TGCGCCAGCAGCTTGTCGGGGGACCAGCCCCAGCATTTT. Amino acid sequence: CASSLSGDQPQHF. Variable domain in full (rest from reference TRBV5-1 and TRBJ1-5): KAGVTQTPRYLIKTRGQQVTLSCSPISGHRSVSWYQQTPGQGLQFLFEYFSETQRNKGNFPGRFSGRQFSNSRSEMNVSTLELGDSALYLCASSLSGDQPQHFGDGTRLSIL.

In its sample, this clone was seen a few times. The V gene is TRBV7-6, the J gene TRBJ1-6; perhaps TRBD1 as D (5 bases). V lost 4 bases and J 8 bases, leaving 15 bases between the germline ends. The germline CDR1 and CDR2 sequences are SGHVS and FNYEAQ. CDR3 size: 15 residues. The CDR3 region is CASSSWAGQDSPLHF. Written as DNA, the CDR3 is TGTGCCAGCAGCTCCTGGGCAGGGCAGGATTCACCCCTCCACTTT.

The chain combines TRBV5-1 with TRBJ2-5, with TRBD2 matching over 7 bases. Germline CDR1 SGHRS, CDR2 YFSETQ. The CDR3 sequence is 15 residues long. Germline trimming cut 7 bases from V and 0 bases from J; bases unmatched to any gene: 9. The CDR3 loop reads CASRGGSTNQETQYF. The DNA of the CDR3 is TGCGCCAGCCGCGGCGGGAGCACCAACCAAGAGACCCAGTACTTC.

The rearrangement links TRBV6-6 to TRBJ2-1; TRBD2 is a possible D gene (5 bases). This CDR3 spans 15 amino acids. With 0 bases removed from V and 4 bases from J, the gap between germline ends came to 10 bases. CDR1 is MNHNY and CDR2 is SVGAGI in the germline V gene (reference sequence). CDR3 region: CASSYSAGRYNEQFF. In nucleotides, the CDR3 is TGTGCCAGCAGTTACTCGGCTGGGAGATACAATGAGCAGTTCTTC.

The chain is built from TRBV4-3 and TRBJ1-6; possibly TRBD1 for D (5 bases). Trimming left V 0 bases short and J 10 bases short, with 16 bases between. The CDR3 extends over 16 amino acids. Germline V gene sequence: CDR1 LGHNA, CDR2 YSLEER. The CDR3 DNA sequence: TGCGCCAGCAGCCAAGATTTGGCAGGGAGAGGATCACCCCTCCACTTT. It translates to CASSQDLAGRGSPLHF.

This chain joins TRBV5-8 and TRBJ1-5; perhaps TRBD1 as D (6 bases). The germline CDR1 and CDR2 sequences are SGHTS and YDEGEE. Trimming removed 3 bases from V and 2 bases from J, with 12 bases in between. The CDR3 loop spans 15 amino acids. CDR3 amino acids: CASSSQGQGNQPQHF. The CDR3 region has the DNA TGTGCCAGCAGCTCACAGGGTCAGGGCAATCAGCCCCAGCATTTT.

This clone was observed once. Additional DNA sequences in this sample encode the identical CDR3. The CDR3 coding sequence is TGTGCCTGGAGTAGAGACTCCGGCTCTGGAAACACCATATATTTT. Translating gives CAWSRDSGSGNTIYF. The gene calls are TRBV30 and TRBJ1-3; D is unclear. Germline assignment: CDR1 GTSNPN and CDR2 SVGIG (reference sequence). V dropped 2 bases and J dropped 0 bases, with 11 bases sitting between them. CDR3 length: 15 residues.

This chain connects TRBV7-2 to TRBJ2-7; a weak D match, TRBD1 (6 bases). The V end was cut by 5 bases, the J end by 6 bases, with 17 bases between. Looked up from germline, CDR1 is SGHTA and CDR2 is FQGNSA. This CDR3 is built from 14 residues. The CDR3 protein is CASSIPPTGREQYF. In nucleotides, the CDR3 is TGTGCCAGCAGCATTCCCCCCACAGGGCGCGAGCAGTACTTC.

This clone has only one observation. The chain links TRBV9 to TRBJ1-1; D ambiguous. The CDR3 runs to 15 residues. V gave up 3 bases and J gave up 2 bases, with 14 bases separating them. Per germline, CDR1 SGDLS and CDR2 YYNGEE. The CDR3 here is CASSGGGRINTEAFF. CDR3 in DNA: TGTGCCAGCAGCGGTGGAGGCAGGATCAACACTGAAGCTTTCTTT.

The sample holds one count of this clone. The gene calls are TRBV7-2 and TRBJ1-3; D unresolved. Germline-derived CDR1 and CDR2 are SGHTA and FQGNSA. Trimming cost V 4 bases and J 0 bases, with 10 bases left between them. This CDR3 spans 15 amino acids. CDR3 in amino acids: CASSSSSGSGNTIYF. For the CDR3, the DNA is TGTGCCAGCAGCTCTTCGAGCGGCTCTGGAAACACCATATATTTT.

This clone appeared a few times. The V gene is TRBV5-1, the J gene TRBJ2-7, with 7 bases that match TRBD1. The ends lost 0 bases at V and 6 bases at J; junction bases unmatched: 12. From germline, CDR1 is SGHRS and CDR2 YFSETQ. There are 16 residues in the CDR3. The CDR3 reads CASSLVGGQGVVEQYF. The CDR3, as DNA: TGCGCCAGCAGCTTGGTTGGGGGTCAGGGGGTTGTCGAGCAGTACTTC.

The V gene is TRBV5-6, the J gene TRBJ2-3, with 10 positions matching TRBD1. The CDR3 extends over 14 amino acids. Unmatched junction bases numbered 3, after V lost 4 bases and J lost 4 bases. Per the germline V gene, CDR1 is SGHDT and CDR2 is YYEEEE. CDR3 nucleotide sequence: TGTGCCAGCAGCCGCGGACAGGGGGCAGATACGCAGTATTTT. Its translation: CASSRGQGADTQYF. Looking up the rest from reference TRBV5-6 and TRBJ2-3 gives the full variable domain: DAGVTQSPTHLIKTRGQQVTLRCSPKSGHDTVSWYQQALGQGPQFIFQYYEEEERQRGNFPDRFSGHQFPNYSSELNVNALLLGDSALYLCASSRGQGADTQYFGPGTRLTVL.

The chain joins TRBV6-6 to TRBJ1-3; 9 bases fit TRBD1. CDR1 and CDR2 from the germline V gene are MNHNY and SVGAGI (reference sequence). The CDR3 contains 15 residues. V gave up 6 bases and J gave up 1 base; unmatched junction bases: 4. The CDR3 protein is CASRSDRGSGNTIYF. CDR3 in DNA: TGTGCCAGCAGAAGTGACAGGGGGTCTGGAAACACCATATATTTT.

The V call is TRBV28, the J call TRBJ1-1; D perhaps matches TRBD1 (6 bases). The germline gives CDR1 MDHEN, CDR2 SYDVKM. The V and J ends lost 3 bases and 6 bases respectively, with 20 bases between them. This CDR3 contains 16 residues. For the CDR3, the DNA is TGTGCCAGCAGTTTTATTGGGACCGCAGGGGTGCCTGAAGCTTTCTTT. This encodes CASSFIGTAGVPEAFF.

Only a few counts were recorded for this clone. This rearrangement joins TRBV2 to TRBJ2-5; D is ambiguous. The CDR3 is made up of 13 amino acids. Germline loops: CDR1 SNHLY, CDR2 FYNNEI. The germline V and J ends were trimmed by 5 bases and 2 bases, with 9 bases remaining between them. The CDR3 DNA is TGTGCCAGCAGTCGTATGCTTCAAGAGACCCAGTACTTC. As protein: CASSRMLQETQYF.